This T cell receptor (beta chain) was profiled in a study of identical twins. Study conclusions and caveats: In beta out-of-frame sequences, the excess sharing between twins was weaker. Cord blood beta clonotypes that were abundant carried fewer insertions, and memory repertoires showed no such trend. Analyses based on zero insertions could be partly confounded by invariant MAIT and iNKT cells.

This clonotype was detected many times. Antigen: not known. The CDR3 contains 12 residues. In germline, CDR1 is SQVTM, CDR2 ANQGSEA. V shed 5 bases and J shed 7 bases, with 12 bases lying between them. The cDNA had a unique molecular identifier and a template-switch universal primer site. TCRdb itself ran the 5' RACE reads through MiXCR, one entry per CDR3 protein. The sample gives roughly 710,000 distinct CDR3 sequences, 6% to 6.5% of which show up once; roughly 1.6% is in the top ten. The V call is TRBV29-1, the J call TRBJ2-1; perhaps TRBD2 as D (5 bases). The TCR originated in a man aged 18 to 29 in good health. The sample comprised naive T cells sorted from blood. This chain's CDR3 is CSVMREWNEQFF. In DNA, the CDR3 is TGCAGCGTTATGAGGGAGTGGAATGAGCAGTTCTTC.